The 21 T cell receptor beta chains below come from one sample, sequenced in a study of response to subunit inactivated influenza vaccine. TCRdb ran MiXCR on the RT-PCR reads and lists one entry per CDR3 protein. The table records hundreds of thousands of distinct CDR3 sequences, roughly 14% of them present only once. Specimen: PBMCs from blood, collected 14 to 15 days before vaccination. Receptors were obtained from a man in his fifties or sixties who received an inactivated influenza vaccine.

This clonotype occurred a few times. The chain couples TRBV21-1 to TRBJ2-6; the table assigns TRBD1, which was not confirmed against the DNA. TRBV21-1 is labeled a pseudogene. The CDR3 is made up of 18 amino acids. In DNA, the CDR3 is TGTGCCAGCAGCTCCCCGGGAGGAGACAGGCCTGGGGCCAACGTCCTGACTTTC. Its protein product is CASSSPGGDRPGANVLTF.

There are a few counts of this clonotype. The chain links TRBV20-1 to TRBJ2-7; no clear D gene. Germline CDR1 DFQATT, CDR2 SNEGSKA (reference sequence). V dropped 3 bases and J dropped 4 bases, with 13 bases sitting between them. The CDR3 length is 13 residues. The CDR3, as DNA: TGCAGTGCTAGCGTAGGCAGCCAATACGAGCAGTACTTC. Amino acids: CSASVGSQYEQYF.

The rearrangement joins TRBV7-9 to TRBJ1-2; D perhaps matches TRBD1 (6 bases). Germline values: CDR1 SEHNR, CDR2 FQNEAQ (reference sequence). Trimming shortened V by 5 bases and J by 5 bases, and 12 bases separated the two germline ends. The length of the CDR3 is 13 residues. CDR3: CASSRWTDYGYTF. CDR3 coding DNA: TGTGCCAGCAGCAGATGGACAGATTATGGCTACACCTTC.

About this clonotype itself: A read error may account for a junction end that differs from germline. V usage is TRBV12-3 or TRBV12-4 and J usage is TRBJ2-1; the match to TRBD2 covers 11 bases. The CDR3 extends over 15 amino acids. The CDR3 protein is CASSLAGGPLNEQFF. The CDR3 DNA sequence: TGTGCCAGCAGTCTAGCGGGAGGTCCCCTCAATGAGCAGTTCTTC.

The table lists this clonotype with a few counts. The rearrangement uses TRBV12-3 or TRBV12-4 and TRBJ2-2, with D possibly TRBD2 on 5 matching bases. The CDR3 is 15 residues long. V was pared by 7 bases and J by 7 bases, with 19 bases between. The DNA for the CDR3 is TGTGCCAGCACCCCGGGCCCCGGAGGCGGCGGGGAGCTGTTTTTT. It translates to CASTPGPGGGGELFF.

This clonotype was recorded a few times. For the CDR3, the DNA is TGTGCCTGGAGGTACAGGGGGCCGAATTCACCCCTCCACTTT. Residues: CAWRYRGPNSPLHF. This sequence joins TRBV30 and TRBJ1-6; 9 positions match TRBD1. Losses at the gene ends were 3 bases for V and 7 bases for J; bases not matched to a gene: 4. This CDR3 has 14 amino acids. Germline-derived CDR1 and CDR2 are GTSNPN and SVGIG (reference sequence). Looking up the rest from reference TRBV30 and TRBJ1-6 gives the full variable domain: SQTIHQWPATLVQPVGSPLSLECTVEGTSNPNLYWYRQAAGRGLQLLFYSVGIGQISSEVPQNLSASRPQDRQFILSSKKLLLSDSGFYLCAWRYRGPNSPLHFGNGTRLTVT.

V usage is TRBV28 and J usage is TRBJ1-5; D ambiguous. The CDR3 totals 18 residues. V lost 5 bases and J 0 bases, leaving 20 bases between the germline ends. CDR1 and CDR2 (germline): MDHEN, SYDVKM. This CDR3 reads CASSPSPGIGDSNQPQHF. In nucleotides, the CDR3 is TGTGCCAGCAGTCCGTCGCCGGGGATTGGTGATAGCAATCAGCCCCAGCATTTT.

The chain has TRBV7-2 and TRBJ2-1; 8 nucleotides align to TRBD2. This CDR3 spans 16 amino acids. The V gene's germline CDR1 is SGHTA and CDR2 FQGNSA. V lost 2 bases to trimming and J lost 3 bases; unmatched junction nucleotides: 6. The CDR3 spells CASSLFGSGIYNEQFF. The CDR3 DNA reads as TGTGCCAGCAGCTTATTCGGTAGCGGGATCTACAATGAGCAGTTCTTC.

This clonotype occurred many times. The J gene is TRBJ2-1, the V gene TRBV7-2, with a tentative D call TRBD2 (6 bases). V was pared by 0 bases and J by 2 bases, with 11 bases between. Germline V gene data show CDR1 as SGHTA and CDR2 as FQGNSA. The CDR3 is 16 residues long. CDR3 loop: CASSLAFSGAYNEQFF. CDR3 in DNA: TGTGCCAGCAGCTTAGCGTTTAGCGGCGCCTACAATGAGCAGTTCTTC.

This chain connects TRBV20-1 to TRBJ2-2; 8 bases are a match to TRBD2. Trimming removed 4 bases from V and 0 bases from J; junction bases left unmatched: 4. The CDR3 runs to 15 residues. Per germline, CDR1 DFQATT and CDR2 SNEGSKA (reference sequence). CDR3 in amino acids: CSATPGGPNTGELFF. For the CDR3, the DNA is TGCAGTGCTACTCCGGGGGGGCCGAACACCGGGGAGCTGTTTTTT.

This clonotype occurred a few times. The chain employs TRBV11-2 and TRBJ2-3; 7 bases are a match to TRBD2. Germline CDR1 and CDR2: SGHAT and FQNNGV. This CDR3 has 18 residues. J gave up 4 bases and V 0 bases, and 13 bases lay outside the gene matches. CDR3 residues: CASSLDQNGGYWADTQYF. The CDR3 nucleotides are TGTGCCAGCAGCTTAGATCAGAACGGGGGGTATTGGGCAGATACGCAGTATTTT.

V is TRBV29-1 and J is TRBJ2-7; D is undetermined. CDR1 SQVTM and CDR2 ANQGSEA come from the germline V gene. V was pared by 4 bases and J by 3 bases, with 7 bases between. This CDR3 has 11 residues. The CDR3 reads CSVVWYYEQYF. CDR3 nucleotide sequence: TGCAGCGTTGTGTGGTACTACGAGCAGTACTTC.

This sequence joins TRBV5-5 and TRBJ2-1; 11 positions match TRBD2. The germline gives CDR1 SGHKS, CDR2 YYEKEE (reference sequence). The CDR3 covers 15 residues. The V segment lost 1 base and the J segment 8 bases; nucleotides outside the gene matches: 5. The CDR3 nucleotides read TGTGCCAGCAGCTTGTTAACTAGCGGGAGCGATGAGCAGTTCTTC. Protein product: CASSLLTSGSDEQFF. The full variable domain, rest sourced from reference TRBV5-5 and TRBJ2-1, is DAGVTQSPTHLIKTRGQQVTLRCSPISGHKSVSWYQQVLGQGPQFIFQYYEKEERGRGNFPDRFSARQFPNYSSELNVNALLLGDSALYLCASSLLTSGSDEQFFGPGTRLTVL.

This clonotype was recorded a few times. This chain links TRBV7-2 with TRBJ2-2; D call uncertain. The CDR3 is made up of 16 amino acids. Trimming stripped 2 bases from V and 2 bases from J, with 12 bases between. CDR1 is SGHTA and CDR2 is FQGNSA in the germline V gene. The CDR3: CASSLMGGANTGELFF. The CDR3 DNA is TGTGCCAGCAGCTTAATGGGCGGAGCCAACACCGGGGAGCTGTTTTTT.

The V gene is TRBV5-1, the J gene TRBJ2-7, with a weak D call TRBD2 (5 bases). The CDR3 extends over 16 amino acids. Germline loops: CDR1 SGHRS, CDR2 YFSETQ. Trimming left V 3 bases short and J 3 bases short, with 19 bases between. For the CDR3, the DNA is TGCGCCAGCAGCTCCCGGGAAGCAAGCCGTTACTACGAGCAGTACTTC. Residues: CASSSREASRYYEQYF.

This clonotype was seen ten or more times. V gene TRBV11-2 combines with J gene TRBJ2-3, with D perhaps TRBD1 (5 bases). This CDR3 is built from 19 residues. V lost 5 bases and J lost 2, with 26 bases in between. CDR1 SGHAT and CDR2 FQNNGV come from the germline V gene. The CDR3 bases are TGTGCCAGCAGCCTAAGATCCAGGGAAGGTTGGACCAACACAGATACGCAGTATTTT. Translating it yields CASSLRSREGWTNTDTQYF.

V usage is TRBV6-2 or TRBV6-3 and J usage is TRBJ2-7; D is perhaps TRBD1 (5 bases). V was cut by 3 bases and J by 0 bases, with 9 bases left in between. The germline V gene has CDR1 MNHEY and CDR2 SVGEGT. This CDR3 comprises 14 residues. In DNA, the CDR3 is TGTGCCAGCAGTTATACAGGCCTCTCCTACGAGCAGTACTTC. Amino acid sequence: CASSYTGLSYEQYF.

The J gene is TRBJ2-2, the V gene TRBV27; D is perhaps TRBD2 (5 bases). Between the trimmed V and J ends, which lost 11 bases and 9 bases, there was a span of 22 bases. The CDR3 is 14 amino acids. Germline lookup yields CDR1 MNHEY and CDR2 SMNVEV (reference sequence). The DNA of the CDR3 is TGTGCCTCAAAGGAATGGCTAGAGGGCCGGGAGCTGTTTTTT. Amino acids: CASKEWLEGRELFF.

The rearrangement joins TRBV7-9 to TRBJ1-1; 10 bases line up with TRBD1. The trim removed 6 bases at V and 3 bases at J, leaving 10 bases unmatched. Looked up from germline, CDR1 is SEHNR and CDR2 is FQNEAQ (reference sequence). The CDR3 spans 16 residues. The CDR3 protein is CASRSHPGTGDTEAFF. As DNA, the CDR3 is TGTGCCAGCAGGTCCCACCCCGGGACAGGGGACACTGAAGCTTTCTTT.

This clonotype showed up just a few times. The chain joins TRBV27 to TRBJ2-3; 13 nucleotides align to TRBD2. V dropped 6 bases and J dropped 10; count of bases not matched to a gene: 13. There are 16 residues in the CDR3. Germline values: CDR1 MNHEY, CDR2 SMNVEV (reference sequence). The CDR3 region has the DNA TGTGCCAGCAGGGGACTAGCGGGGCCTCAGGGGGTTCCGCAGTATTTT. It is translated as CASRGLAGPQGVPQYF.

There are a few counts of this clonotype. The rearrangement joins TRBV6-5 to TRBJ1-2; D not resolved. Trimming removed 1 base at V and 0 bases at J, with 6 bases between. The CDR3 totals 14 residues. Germline V gives CDR1 MNHEY, CDR2 SVGAGI. The CDR3 coding sequence is TGTGCCAGCAGTTACTATTCGGCTAACTATGGCTACACCTTC. This translates into CASSYYSANYGYTF.